A selection of T cell receptor beta chains follows, all from one sample in a study of molecular identifiers for immune sequencing clone quantification. TCRdb re-called the PCR reads through MiXCR, storing one row per CDR3 protein. Found here are 600,000 to 650,000 distinct CDR3 sequences, about 20% of them singletons; the top ten hold around 0.9%. Sequenced: naive CD8+ T cells from blood, with Jurkat cell RNA spiked in. The source is a human donor in good health. Some libraries in this study had Jurkat cell RNA spiked in. Each CDR3 is given with its conserved first and last residue. A D gene is named only where the DNA matches it firmly. Clone size is not always given. Where it is, it says once, few, many or a class for expanded clones.

-	TRBV27	TRBD1	TRBJ2-7	TGTGCCAGCAGTTTAGGGGGACAGGGACCCCACGAGCAGTACTTC	CASSLGGQGPHEQYF
many	TRBV4-3	-	TRBJ2-3	TGCGCCAGCAGCCAAGATTCCAGGGCGAGCACAGATACGCAGTATTTT	CASSQDSRASTDTQYF
few	TRBV5-3	-	TRBJ1-6	TGTGCCAGCAGCTTAGGCTGGGCCGAAGGGAATTCACCCCTCCACTTT	CASSLGWAEGNSPLHF
-	TRBV2	TRBD1	TRBJ2-7	TGTGCCAGCAGCCCCGGACCGGGACAGGGGGTCTACGAGCAGTACTTC	CASSPGPGQGVYEQYF
many	TRBV29-1	TRBD2	TRBJ2-1	TGCAGCGTTGAGGCTAGCGGGACGCCGTTCCTGGTCAATGAGCAGTTCTTC	CSVEASGTPFLVNEQFF
few	TRBV7-8	-	TRBJ2-1	TGTGCCAGCAGCTTAGTAGGCCTCTACAATGAGCAGTTCTTC	CASSLVGLYNEQFF
many	TRBV28	-	TRBJ2-5	TGTGCCAGCACCCTTCAGGGGATGGAGACCCAGTACTTC	CASTLQGMETQYF
many	TRBV7-9	-	TRBJ2-2	TGTGCCAGCAGCGTCCGGATCACCGGGGAGCTGTTTTTT	CASSVRITGELFF
-	TRBV7-9	-	TRBJ1-2	TGTGCCAGCAGCTCGGGGAGTGGCTATGGCTACACCTTC	CASSSGSGYGYTF
many	TRBV7-6	TRBD1	TRBJ1-1	TGTGCCAGCAGCTTATCAAGTGGACAGGATGAAGCTTTCTTT	CASSLSSGQDEAFF
many	TRBV4-1	-	TRBJ1-1	TGCGCCAGCAGCCAAGGTTGGGGGGGGTTCGCCACTGAAGCTTTCTTT	CASSQGWGGFATEAFF
-	TRBV27	-	TRBJ2-7	TGTGCCAGCAGTTTTTTCGGGGGATTAAACTACGAGCAGTACTTC	CASSFFGGLNYEQYF
-	TRBV12-3/TRBV12-4	TRBD1	TRBJ2-1	TGTGCCAGCAGTCGGGACAGGGGATACTACAATGAGCAGTTCTTC	CASSRDRGYYNEQFF
-	TRBV4-3	TRBD2	TRBJ2-1	TGCGCCAGCAGACCAGGACTAGCGCGCTACAATGAGCAGTTCTTC	CASRPGLARYNEQFF
-	TRBV29-1	-	TRBJ2-3	TGCGGCGTTGAAGATGAGGTCCCAGGGTACACAGATACGCAGTATTTT	CGVEDEVPGYTDTQYF
-	TRBV15	-	TRBJ2-2	TGTGCCACCAGCAGACCCCGGGACGGCGCGAACACCGGGGAGCTGTTTTTT	CATSRPRDGANTGELFF
-	TRBV10-3	-	TRBJ2-7	TGTGCCATCAGTGAGTCGTACAGGGCCTTAGCCTACGAGCAGTACTTC	CAISESYRALAYEQYF
many	TRBV15	-	TRBJ1-5	TGTGCCACCAGCAGAGATGTTCTCCCTAGCAATCAGCCCCAGCATTTT	CATSRDVLPSNQPQHF
-	TRBV6-5	-	TRBJ1-5	TGTGCCAGCACCCAGGTGCAGGGAGATCAGCCCCAGCATTTT	CASTQVQGDQPQHF
many	TRBV25-1	-	TRBJ1-6	TGTGCCAGCAGTTCAGGAGATAATTCACCCCTCCACTTT	CASSSGDNSPLHF
many	TRBV29-1	-	TRBJ2-7	TGCAGCGTTCGTGACATAAACTACGAGCAGTACTTC	CSVRDINYEQYF
many	TRBV9	-	TRBJ1-1	TGTGCCAGCAGCGTGGGGAGTAACACTGAAGCTTTCTTT	CASSVGSNTEAFF
once	TRBV5-6	TRBD2	TRBJ2-5	TGTGCCAGCAGCTCGCTGGGATGGCGGGAGGGAAAAGAGACCCAGTGCTTC	CASSSLGWREGKETQCF
few	TRBV20-1	-	TRBJ1-2	TGCAGTGCGAGAGGCGTGGGTGACTATGGCTACACCTTC	CSARGVGDYGYTF
many	TRBV27	-	TRBJ2-7	TGTGCCAGCAGTCTGGGACCAGGAGTCTACGAGCAGTACTTC	CASSLGPGVYEQYF
many	TRBV11-2	TRBD2	TRBJ2-4	TGTGCCAGCAGCGCAGGACTAGATGGCATTCAGTACTTC	CASSAGLDGIQYF
-	TRBV12-3/TRBV12-4	-	TRBJ1-1	TGTGCCAGCAGTTTATCGGCTCACACTGAAGCTTTCTTT	CASSLSAHTEAFF
few	TRBV7-9	-	TRBJ2-1	TGTGCCAGCAGCTCGATAGCGAACTACAATGAGCAGTTCTTC	CASSSIANYNEQFF
-	TRBV7-9	TRBD2	TRBJ2-1	TGTGCCAGCAGCTCCCTAGCGGGAGGGCCCGGGTATGAGCAGTTCTTC	CASSSLAGGPGYEQFF
-	TRBV6-6	TRBD1	TRBJ1-2	TGTGCCAGCAGTTACCCGACCGGGACAGGGCACTATGGCTACACCTTC	CASSYPTGTGHYGYTF
-	TRBV25-1	-	TRBJ1-1	TGTGCCAGCAGTGGAGTCGGTCTTGGGGCTTTCTTT	CASSGVGLGAFF
many	TRBV5-1	TRBD2	TRBJ2-7	TGCGCCAGCAGCTCGGACGGCTACGGGAGGAGCTCCTACGAGCAGTACTTC	CASSSDGYGRSSYEQYF
few	TRBV20-1	-	TRBJ1-3	TGCAGTGCTAGAGCCGGACAGTCTGTGGGAAACACCATATATTTT	CSARAGQSVGNTIYF
many	TRBV14	-	TRBJ1-1	TGTGCCAGCAGCCAAGAACTCATTGGGGCCTCAGGGATCTCAGAGAGTACTGAAGCTTTCTTT	CASSQELIGASGISESTEAFF
few	TRBV7-9	TRBD1	TRBJ1-6	TGTGCCAGCAGTCTACCCATCACAGGGGATTTTTCACCCCTCCACTTT	CASSLPITGDFSPLHF
-	TRBV30	-	TRBJ2-7	TGTGCCTGGAGCGACGCCCCGGCAGGGATAGGTTTCGAGCAGTACTTC	CAWSDAPAGIGFEQYF
-	TRBV9	TRBD1	TRBJ1-6	TGTGCCAGCAGCCAGGACGCTACAGGGGTTGGGGGTTCACCCCTCCACTTT	CASSQDATGVGGSPLHF
-	TRBV12-3/TRBV12-4	-	TRBJ1-5	TGTGCCAGCAGATTAGGCAGTGTTCATCAGCCCCAGCATTTT	CASRLGSVHQPQHF
many	TRBV9	TRBD1	TRBJ1-1	TGTGCCAGCAGCACCGACCGGGACAGGGTTCCTGAAGCTTTCTTT	CASSTDRDRVPEAFF
many	TRBV4-1	-	TRBJ2-1	TGCGCCAGCAGCCAAGATCAGGCTTGGGGTGAGCAGTTCTTC	CASSQDQAWGEQFF
few	TRBV27	TRBD1	TRBJ1-3	TGTGCCAGCAGTCCACAGGGGGCTGGAAACACCATATATTTT	CASSPQGAGNTIYF
many	TRBV20-1	-	TRBJ2-7	TGCAGTGTCCGGGACCTGAATGAGGACGAGCAGTACTTC	CSVRDLNEDEQYF
-	TRBV9	-	TRBJ2-3	TGTGCCAGCAGCGACTCTGAGTTGAGCACAGATACGCAGTATTTT	CASSDSELSTDTQYF
few	TRBV10-1	TRBD2	TRBJ2-3	TGCGCCAGCAGTGAGATTCGGGGGGGGTACACAGATACGCAGTATTTT	CASSEIRGGYTDTQYF
many	TRBV12-3/TRBV12-4	-	TRBJ1-2	TGTGCCAGCACTCCCGGGGGAGGATATGGCTACACCTTC	CASTPGGGYGYTF
many	TRBV12-3/TRBV12-4	-	TRBJ1-1	TGTGCCAGCAGTTATACAGGGCTCACTGAAGCTTTCTTT	CASSYTGLTEAFF
few	TRBV28	-	TRBJ2-1	TGTGCCAGCCGGGGACGGGCCTACAATGAGCAGTTCTTC	CASRGRAYNEQFF
many	TRBV7-2	TRBD1	TRBJ2-7	TGTGCCAGCAGCTTAGGACAGGGGCAGACCTACGAGCAGTACTTC	CASSLGQGQTYEQYF
many	TRBV6-2/TRBV6-3	TRBD2	TRBJ2-5	TGTGCCAGCGGGGAACTAGCGGGGTTCCAAGAGACCCAGTACTTC	CASGELAGFQETQYF
-	TRBV29-1	TRBD2	TRBJ2-1	TGCAGCGCACACCCAGCGGGAATCGGCAATGAGCAGTTCTTC	CSAHPAGIGNEQFF
many	TRBV6-6	TRBD2	TRBJ2-7	TGTGCCAGCAGCAGATCTAGCGGGGGGCCCGCCGAGCAGTACTTC	CASSRSSGGPAEQYF